One and the same sample provided the 21 T cell receptor beta chains below, sequenced in a study of blood T cell repertoires in COVID-19. Sequencing used immunoSEQ multiplex PCR; TCRdb keeps in-frame clones, though not all of them. The sample lists under 450,000 clones, over 65% occurring once. Sequencing was performed on peripheral blood. These receptors originate from a human donor with acute or convalescent COVID-19. The donor label of this sample is uncertain.

V and J are TRBV28 and TRBJ1-6; a weak D match, TRBD1 (5 bases). The CDR3 runs to 14 residues. Per germline, CDR1 MDHEN and CDR2 SYDVKM. The V gene lost 6 bases and the J gene lost 4 bases, with 10 bases spanning the gap. CDR3 DNA: TGTGCCAGCAGAACAGGAGAGTATAATTCACCCCTCCACTTT. It encodes CASRTGEYNSPLHF.

J is TRBJ2-1 and V is TRBV6-5; D remains unclear. V dropped 7 bases and J dropped 1 base, with 14 bases sitting between them. CDR3 size: 15 residues. Germline-derived CDR1 and CDR2 are MNHEY and SVGAGI. The CDR3 bases are TGTGCCAGCAACCGAGCGAGGAATTCCTACAATGAGCAGTTCTTC. This encodes CASNRARNSYNEQFF.

The DNA for the CDR3 is TGTGCCAGCAGCTTATTCGGTCTTAACTATGGCTACACCTTC. It specifies CASSLFGLNYGYTF. The chain carries TRBV11-2 and TRBJ1-2; D ambiguous. CDR1 SGHAT and CDR2 FQNNGV come from the germline V gene. CDR3 size: 14 residues. The V end was cut by 2 bases, the J end by 1 base, with 8 bases between.

The chain is built from TRBV1 and TRBJ1-3; the D call TRBD1 from the table was never checked on the DNA. TRBV1 is an annotated pseudogene. The CDR3 loop spans 15 amino acids. CDR3 nucleotide sequence: TGCACCAGCGGGGTGGGGGACAGGGCTGGAAACACCATATATTTT. It is translated as CTSGVGDRAGNTIYF.

This clone was detected only a few times. The chain combines TRBV24-1 with TRBJ2-3; TRBD2 matches 15 bases. From germline, CDR1 is KGHDR and CDR2 SFDVKD. Unmatched junction bases numbered 6, after V lost 3 bases and J lost 6 bases. The CDR3 runs to 17 residues. The CDR3 DNA reads TGTGCCACCAGTGATCCCGGACTAGCGGGGGGGCCGGATACGCAGTATTTT. Translating gives CATSDPGLAGGPDTQYF.

The chain has TRBV11-2 and TRBJ1-3; 7 bases agree with TRBD1. CDR1 and CDR2 (germline): SGHAT, FQNNGV. The CDR3 extends over 15 amino acids. V was pared by 4 bases and J by 4 bases, with 7 bases of the junction left unmatched. CDR3 amino acids: CASSSPGTAGNTIYF. CDR3 coding DNA: TGTGCCAGCAGCTCGCCCGGGACAGCAGGAAACACCATATATTTT. The full variable domain, with the rest looked up from reference TRBV11-2 and TRBJ1-3, is EAGVAQSPRYKIIEKRQSVAFWCNPISGHATLYWYQQILGQGPKLLIQFQNNGVVDDSQLPKDRFSAERLKGVDSTLKIQPAKLEDSAVYLCASSSPGTAGNTIYFGEGSWLTVV.

The chain joins TRBV29-1 to TRBJ2-1; D gene ambiguous. V lost 1 base to trimming and J lost 7 bases, with 8 bases between them. The germline V gene encodes CDR1 SQVTM and CDR2 ANQGSEA. The CDR3 runs to 12 residues. The DNA of the CDR3 is TGCAGCGTTGAAGGCCAGAGGAATGAGCAGTTCTTC. Its protein is CSVEGQRNEQFF.

The gene calls are TRBV7-9 and TRBJ1-6; D call uncertain. Trimming took off 4 bases at V and 7 bases at J, with 8 bases between the two ends. The CDR3 covers 13 residues. Germline V lookup: CDR1 SEHNR, CDR2 FQNEAQ (reference sequence). The CDR3: CASSYTNNSPLHF. CDR3 DNA: TGTGCCAGCAGCTATACAAACAATTCACCCCTCCACTTT.

J is TRBJ2-5 and V is TRBV5-1, with 7 bases that match TRBD1. Germline CDR1 is SGHRS and CDR2 is YFSETQ. CDR3 length: 16 residues. J lost 2 bases, V lost 4 bases, and 11 bases had no gene match. DNA for the CDR3: TGCGCCAGCAGCAACTCCCCCGGGACAGCTCAAGAGACCCAGTACTTC. This translates into CASSNSPGTAQETQYF. Combining the CDR3 with reference TRBV5-1 and TRBJ2-5 gives the whole variable domain KAGVTQTPRYLIKTRGQQVTLSCSPISGHRSVSWYQQTPGQGLQFLFEYFSETQRNKGNFPGRFSGRQFSNSRSEMNVSTLELGDSALYLCASSNSPGTAQETQYFGPGTRLLVL.

The chain is built from TRBV5-4 and TRBJ1-1; D unclear. This CDR3 contains 17 residues. From germline, CDR1 is SGHNT and CDR2 YYREEE (reference sequence). V was shortened by 0 bases and J by 1 base, with 16 bases between the two germline ends. The CDR3 loop is CASSLDSNLVKNTEAFF. CDR3 nucleotide sequence: TGTGCCAGCAGCTTGGACAGTAACCTGGTAAAGAACACTGAAGCTTTCTTT.

This clone was detected once. The chain links TRBV11-2 to TRBJ1-2; 7 bases are shared with TRBD1. V dropped 5 bases and J dropped 5; count of bases not matched to a gene: 11. Germline V gene lookup returns CDR1 SGHAT and CDR2 FQNNGV. The CDR3 runs to 15 residues. As DNA, the CDR3 is TGTGCCAGCAGCCCCCCGTCAGGCAGGGGGTATGGCTACACCTTC. Encoded protein: CASSPPSGRGYGYTF.

The V call is TRBV29-1, the J call TRBJ1-2, with 10 bases identical to TRBD1. Germline loops: CDR1 SQVTM, CDR2 ANQGSEA. V was clipped by 6 bases and J by 1 base; unmatched bases: 2. The CDR3 is 13 residues long. This CDR3 reads CSVRTGGNYGYTF. The CDR3 bases are TGCAGCGTCCGGACAGGGGGTAACTATGGCTACACCTTC.

The count of this clone is one. The chain recombines TRBV5-8 with TRBJ2-6; the D is unclear. V dropped 0 bases and J dropped 0 bases, with 13 bases sitting between them. Germline loops: CDR1 SGHTS, CDR2 YDEGEE. This CDR3 comprises 18 residues. CDR3 loop: CASSLVVRYRSGANVLTF. The CDR3 nucleotides are TGTGCCAGCAGCTTGGTTGTCAGATACCGCTCTGGGGCCAACGTCCTGACTTTC.

The chain has TRBV28 and TRBJ1-2; 7 positions agree with TRBD1. Per the germline V gene, CDR1 is MDHEN and CDR2 is SYDVKM. Trimming at V came to 6 bases and at J to 5 bases, leaving 9 bases not matched to a gene. The CDR3 loop spans 14 amino acids. Here the CDR3 DNA reads TGTGCCAGCAGACCCGGGGGCAGGGGGTATGGCTACACCTTC. Translated: CASRPGGRGYGYTF.

This clone was counted only a few times. The rearrangement joins TRBV5-6 to TRBJ1-5; no clear D. Germline CDR1 reads SGHDT; CDR2 reads YYEEEE. The CDR3 runs to 16 residues. DNA of the CDR3: TGTGTGGTCCACCCCCCCCACCCGCGAGGCGTTCAGCCCCAGCATTTT. Encoded protein: CVVHPPHPRGVQPQHF.

This clone was counted between two and nine times. J is TRBJ1-4 and V is TRBV7-8; no definite D call. This CDR3 spans 12 amino acids. Trimming removed 5 bases from V and 12 bases from J, with 13 bases in between. The germline gives CDR1 SGHVS, CDR2 FQNEAQ. The CDR3 loop is CASSPLGRELFF. Written as DNA, the CDR3 is TGTGCCAGCAGCCCCCTCGGGAGGGAACTGTTTTTT.

The chain is built from TRBV28 and TRBJ2-3; possibly TRBD1 for D (6 bases). With 5 bases removed from V and 4 bases from J, the gap between germline ends came to 19 bases. Germline-derived CDR1 and CDR2 are MDHEN and SYDVKM. The CDR3 contains 16 residues. Written as DNA, the CDR3 is TGTGCCAGCAGTGCGACAGGACGCTCGCCCCCAGATACGCAGTATTTT. Its protein is CASSATGRSPPDTQYF.

The chain joins TRBV2 to TRBJ2-1; 8 bases match TRBD2. CDR1 is SNHLY, CDR2 FYNNEI, per germline. J gave up 3 bases and V 4 bases, and 5 bases lay outside the gene matches. The CDR3 totals 15 residues. CDR3 DNA sequence: TGTGCCAGCAGTGTGCTGGCGGGAGGCTACAATGAGCAGTTCTTC. This codes for CASSVLAGGYNEQFF.

This rearrangement joins TRBV5-1 to TRBJ2-2; the D gene is possibly TRBD2 (6 bases). V was shortened by 5 bases and J by 10 bases, with 21 bases between the two germline ends. This CDR3 is 15 amino acids long. Germline lookup yields CDR1 SGHRS and CDR2 YFSETQ. The CDR3 sequence is CASRISAGRAEELFF. DNA of the CDR3: TGCGCCAGCAGAATCTCCGCGGGGAGAGCTGAGGAGCTGTTTTTT.

V gene TRBV7-2 combines with J gene TRBJ2-2; 8 nucleotides line up with TRBD2. CDR3 length equals 15 residues. V shed 5 bases and J 6 bases; nucleotides not matched to a gene: 8. Per the germline V gene, CDR1 is SGHTA and CDR2 is FQGNSA. CDR3 sequence (DNA): TGTGCCAGCAGCCCCGGGACTAGAGGGTCCGGGGAGCTGTTTTTT. It encodes CASSPGTRGSGELFF. Full variable domain (rest looked up from reference TRBV7-2 and TRBJ2-2): GAGVSQSPSNKVTEKGKDVELRCDPISGHTALYWYRQSLGQGLEFLIYFQGNSAPDKSGLPSDRFSAERTGGSVSTLTIQRTQQEDSAVYLCASSPGTRGSGELFFGEGSRLTVL.

CDR3 loop: CASSESWAGVEQYF. DNA of the CDR3: TGCGCCAGCAGTGAGTCATGGGCAGGGGTCGAGCAGTACTTC. V and J are TRBV10-1 and TRBJ2-7, with TRBD1 as a possible D gene (6 bases). Germline V CDR1 and CDR2: WNHNN, SYGVQD (reference sequence). Trimming took 0 bases from V and 6 from J, leaving 12 bases between them. CDR3 length equals 14 residues.